The clone carrying this T cell receptor beta chain has a handful of counts. Its antigen is not identified. This CDR3 spans 15 amino acids. In germline, CDR1 is MDHEN, CDR2 SYDVKM. J gave up 1 base and V 5 bases, and 4 bases lay outside the gene matches. The data originate from a study of T cell repertoires in cytomegalovirus infection. Study-level information: As its CMV epitopes, the study selected recently identified HLA-C-restricted and well-studied HLA-B-restricted targets. Based on public TCR beta signatures, there were indications of CMV infection and of a matching HLA type.

Broader study findings: Frequencies of public TCR beta families were cumulated, and this identified carriers of CMV plus the relevant HLA. HLA-C-restricted CMV-specific TCR beta clonotypes prevailed in the ex vivo response.

TCRdb itself ran the reads through MiXCR, one entry per CDR3 protein. The sample carries 650,000 to 900,000 distinct CDR3 sequences, under 35% recorded once. This sample comprised cultured CD8+ T cells from PBMCs, obtained from culture after CMV antigen stimulation. The TCR comes from a human donor in good health (CMV status not recorded). Some clones in this sample may be carry-over from other donors' samples. This chain links TRBV28 with TRBJ2-2; 7 bases align to TRBD1. The chain's CDR3 is CASSHRGKNTGELFF. The CDR3 nucleotides read TGTGCCAGCAGTCACAGGGGTAAGAACACCGGGGAGCTGTTTTTT.